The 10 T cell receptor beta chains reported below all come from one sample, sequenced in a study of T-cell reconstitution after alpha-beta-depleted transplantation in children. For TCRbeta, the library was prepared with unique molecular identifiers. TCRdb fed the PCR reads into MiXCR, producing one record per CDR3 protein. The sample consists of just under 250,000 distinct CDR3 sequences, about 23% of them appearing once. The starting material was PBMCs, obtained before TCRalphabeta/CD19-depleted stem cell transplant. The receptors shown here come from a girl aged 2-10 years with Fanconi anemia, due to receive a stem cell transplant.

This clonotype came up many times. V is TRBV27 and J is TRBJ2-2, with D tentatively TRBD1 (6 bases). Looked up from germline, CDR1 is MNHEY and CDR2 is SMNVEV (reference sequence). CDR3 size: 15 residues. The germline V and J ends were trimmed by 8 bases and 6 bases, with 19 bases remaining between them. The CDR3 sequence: CASGRAGAIPGELFF. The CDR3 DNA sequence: TGTGCCAGCGGCCGGGCAGGGGCGATCCCCGGGGAGCTGTTTTTT.

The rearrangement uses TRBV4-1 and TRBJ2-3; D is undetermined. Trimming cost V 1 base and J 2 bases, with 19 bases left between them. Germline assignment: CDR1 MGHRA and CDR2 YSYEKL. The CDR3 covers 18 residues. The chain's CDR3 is CASSQASIGPYFTDTQYF. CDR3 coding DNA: TGCGCCAGCAGCCAAGCGTCTATCGGACCTTATTTCACAGATACGCAGTATTTT.

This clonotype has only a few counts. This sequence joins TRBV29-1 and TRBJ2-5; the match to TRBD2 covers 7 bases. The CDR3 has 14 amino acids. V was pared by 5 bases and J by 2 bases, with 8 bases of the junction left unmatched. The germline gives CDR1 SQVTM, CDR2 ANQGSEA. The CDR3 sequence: CSVPPGTTQETQYF. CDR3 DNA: TGCAGCGTTCCACCCGGGACTACACAAGAGACCCAGTACTTC.

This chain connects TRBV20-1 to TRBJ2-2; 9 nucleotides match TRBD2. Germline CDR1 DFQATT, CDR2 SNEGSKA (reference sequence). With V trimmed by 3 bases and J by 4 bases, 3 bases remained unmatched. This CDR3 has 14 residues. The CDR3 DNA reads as TGCAGTGCTAGTCGGCGGGAGGGCACCGGGGAGCTGTTTTTT. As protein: CSASRREGTGELFF.

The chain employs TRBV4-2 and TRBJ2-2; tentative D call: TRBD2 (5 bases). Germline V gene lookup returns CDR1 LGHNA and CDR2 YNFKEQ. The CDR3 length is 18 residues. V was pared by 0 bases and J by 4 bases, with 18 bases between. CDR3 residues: CASSQESAGRSPTGELFF. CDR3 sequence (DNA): TGTGCCAGCAGCCAAGAGTCCGCGGGTAGGAGCCCCACCGGGGAGCTGTTTTTT.

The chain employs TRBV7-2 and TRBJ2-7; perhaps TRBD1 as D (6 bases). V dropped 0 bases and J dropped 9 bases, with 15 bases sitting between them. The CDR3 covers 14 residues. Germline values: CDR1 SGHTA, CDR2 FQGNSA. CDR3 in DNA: TGTGCCAGCAGCTTAGCCCCCTACAGGGCTGCGCAGTACTTC. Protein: CASSLAPYRAAQYF.

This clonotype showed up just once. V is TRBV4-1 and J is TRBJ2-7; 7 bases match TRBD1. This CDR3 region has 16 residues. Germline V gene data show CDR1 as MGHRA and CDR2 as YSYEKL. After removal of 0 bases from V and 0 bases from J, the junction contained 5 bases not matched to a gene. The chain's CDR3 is CASSQDWGTVSYEQYF. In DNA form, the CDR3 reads TGCGCCAGCAGCCAAGATTGGGGGACAGTCTCCTACGAGCAGTACTTC.

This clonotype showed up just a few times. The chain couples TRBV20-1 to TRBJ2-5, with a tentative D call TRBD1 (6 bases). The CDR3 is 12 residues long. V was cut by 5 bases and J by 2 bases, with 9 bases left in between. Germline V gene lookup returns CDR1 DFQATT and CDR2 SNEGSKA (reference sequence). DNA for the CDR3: TGCAGTGCTTGGACAGCTCAAGAGACCCAGTACTTC. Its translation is CSAWTAQETQYF.

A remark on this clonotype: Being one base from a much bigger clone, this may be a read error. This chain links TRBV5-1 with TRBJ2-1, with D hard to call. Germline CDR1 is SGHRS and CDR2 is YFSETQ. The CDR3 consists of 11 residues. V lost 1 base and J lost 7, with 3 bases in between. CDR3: CASSLMNEQFF. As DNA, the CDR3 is TGCGCCAGCAGCTTGATGAATGAGCAGTTCTTC.

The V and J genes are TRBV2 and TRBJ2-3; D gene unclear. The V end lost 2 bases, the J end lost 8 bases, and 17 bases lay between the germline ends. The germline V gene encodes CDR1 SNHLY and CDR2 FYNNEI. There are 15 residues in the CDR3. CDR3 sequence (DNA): TGTGCCAGCAGTGAAATAGTAGGAAGAGGTGGTACGCAGTATTTT. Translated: CASSEIVGRGGTQYF. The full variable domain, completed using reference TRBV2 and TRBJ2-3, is EPEVTQTPSHQVTQMGQEVILRCVPISNHLYFYWYRQILGQKVEFLVSFYNNEISEKSEIFDDQFSVERPDGSNFTLKIRSTKLEDSAMYFCASSEIVGRGGTQYFGPGTRLTVL.